Given below is one T cell receptor (beta chain) in context. Donors were grouped by their self-reported clinical history. The J segment lost 4 bases and the V segment lost 0 bases, leaving 5 bases of the junction unmatched. The CDR3 spans 16 residues. CDR1 is GTSNPN and CDR2 is SVGIG in the germline V gene (reference sequence). This record comes from a study of blood T cell repertoires in COVID-19. Across the study: PBMCs, B-cell-depleted T cells, or T cells were the source of the cDNA or gDNA that made up the material.

Methods used by the authors: Reference gene primers were amplified, and this amplification served to estimate nucleated cell counts. Method: immunoSEQ multiplex PCR; TCRdb's copy keeps in-frame clones and lacks some. V, J and clone size reflect that table, while D and trimming were determined from the DNA. This sample has about 360,000 clones, with more than 75% found just once. This TCR was recovered from a man aged 35-49 years in a cohort exposed to, infected with or recovered from COVID-19 (not recorded which). The V gene is TRBV30, the J gene TRBJ1-6; 8 bases match TRBD1. Sequenced material: PBMCs or T cells enriched from blood (not recorded which). In DNA form, the CDR3 reads TGTGCCTGGAGTGTCCGTACAGGGGGGTATAATTCACCCCTCCACTTT. This codes for CAWSVRTGGYNSPLHF.